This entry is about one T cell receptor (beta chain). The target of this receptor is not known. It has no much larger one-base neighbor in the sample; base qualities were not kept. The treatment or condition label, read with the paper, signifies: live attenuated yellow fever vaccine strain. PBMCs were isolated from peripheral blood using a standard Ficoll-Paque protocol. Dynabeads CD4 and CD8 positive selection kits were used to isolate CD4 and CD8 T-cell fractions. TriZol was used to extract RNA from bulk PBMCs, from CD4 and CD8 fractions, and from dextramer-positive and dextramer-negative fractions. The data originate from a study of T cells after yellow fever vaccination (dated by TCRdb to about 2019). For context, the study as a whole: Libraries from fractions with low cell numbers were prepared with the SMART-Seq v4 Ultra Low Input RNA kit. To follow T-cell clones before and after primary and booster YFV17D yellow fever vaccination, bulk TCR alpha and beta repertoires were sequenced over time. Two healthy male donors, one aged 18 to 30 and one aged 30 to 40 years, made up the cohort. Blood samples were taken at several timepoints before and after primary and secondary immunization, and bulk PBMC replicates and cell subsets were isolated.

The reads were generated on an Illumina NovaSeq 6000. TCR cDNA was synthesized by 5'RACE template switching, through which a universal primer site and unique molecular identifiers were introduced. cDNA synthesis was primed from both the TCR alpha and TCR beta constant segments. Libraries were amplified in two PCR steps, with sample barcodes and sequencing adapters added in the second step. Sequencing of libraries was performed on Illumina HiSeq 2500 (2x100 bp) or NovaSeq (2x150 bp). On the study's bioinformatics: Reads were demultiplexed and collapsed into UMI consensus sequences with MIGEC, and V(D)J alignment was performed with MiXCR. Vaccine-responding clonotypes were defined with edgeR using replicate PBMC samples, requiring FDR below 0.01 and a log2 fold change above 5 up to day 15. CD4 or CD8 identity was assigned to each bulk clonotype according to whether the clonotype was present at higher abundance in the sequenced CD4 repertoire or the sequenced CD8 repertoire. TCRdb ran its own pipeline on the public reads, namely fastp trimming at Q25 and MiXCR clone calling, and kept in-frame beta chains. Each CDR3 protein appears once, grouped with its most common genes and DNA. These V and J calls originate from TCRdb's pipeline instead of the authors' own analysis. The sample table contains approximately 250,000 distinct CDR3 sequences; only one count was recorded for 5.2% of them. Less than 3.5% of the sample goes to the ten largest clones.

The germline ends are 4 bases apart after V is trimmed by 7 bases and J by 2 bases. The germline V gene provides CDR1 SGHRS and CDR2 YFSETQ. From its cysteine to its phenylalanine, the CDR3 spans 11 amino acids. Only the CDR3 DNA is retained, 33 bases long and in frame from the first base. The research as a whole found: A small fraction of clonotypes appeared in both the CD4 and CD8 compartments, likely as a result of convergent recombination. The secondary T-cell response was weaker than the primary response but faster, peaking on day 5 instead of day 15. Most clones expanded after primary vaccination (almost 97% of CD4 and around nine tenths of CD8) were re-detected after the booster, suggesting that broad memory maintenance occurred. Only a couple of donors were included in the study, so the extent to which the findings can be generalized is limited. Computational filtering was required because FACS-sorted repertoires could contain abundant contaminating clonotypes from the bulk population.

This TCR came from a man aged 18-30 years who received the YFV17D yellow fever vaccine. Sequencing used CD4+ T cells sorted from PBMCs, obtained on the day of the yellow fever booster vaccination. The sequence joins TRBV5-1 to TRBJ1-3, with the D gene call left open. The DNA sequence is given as TGCGCCAGCGGGGCTGGAAACACCATATATTTT. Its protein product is CASGAGNTIYF. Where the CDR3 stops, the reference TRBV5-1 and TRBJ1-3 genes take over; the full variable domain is KAGVTQTPRYLIKTRGQQVTLSCSPISGHRSVSWYQQTPGQGLQFLFEYFSETQRNKGNFPGRFSGRQFSNSRSEMNVSTLELGDSALYLCASGAGNTIYFGEGSWLTVV.